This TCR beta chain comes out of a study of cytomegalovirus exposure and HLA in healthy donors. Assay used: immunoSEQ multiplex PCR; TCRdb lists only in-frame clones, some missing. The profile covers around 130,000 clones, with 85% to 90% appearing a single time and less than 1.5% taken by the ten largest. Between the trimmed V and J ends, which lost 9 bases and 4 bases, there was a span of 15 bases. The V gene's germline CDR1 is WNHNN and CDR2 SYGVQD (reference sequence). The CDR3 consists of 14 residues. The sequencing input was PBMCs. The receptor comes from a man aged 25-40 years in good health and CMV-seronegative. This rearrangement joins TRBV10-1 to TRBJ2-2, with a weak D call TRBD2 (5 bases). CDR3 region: CARRSYGGTGELFF. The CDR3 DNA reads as TGCGCCAGAAGAAGCTACGGAGGCACCGGGGAGCTGTTTTTT.